This T cell receptor (beta chain) was sequenced during a study of blood T cell repertoires in COVID-19. In the authors' workflow: Counts of nucleated cells, estimated from reference gene primer amplification, were obtained. Method: immunoSEQ multiplex PCR; TCRdb's copy keeps in-frame clones and lacks some. For V, J and clone size, that table is used; D and trimming come from the DNA. In the table there are roughly 190,000 clones, roughly four fifths of which are singletons. This clone was observed a handful of times. The CDR3 spans 15 residues. V shed 3 bases and J 8 bases; nucleotides not matched to a gene: 10. Germline V gene data show CDR1 as MNHEY and CDR2 as SMNVEV (reference sequence).

Sequencing used peripheral blood. The sequence derives from a man aged 25-40 years with active or convalescent COVID-19. The chain uses TRBV27 and TRBJ1-2, with TRBD1 matching 9 bases. CDR3 DNA sequence: TGTGCCAGCAGTTTTGCCGGGACAGGGTTTGAAGGCTACACCTTC. Translation: CASSFAGTGFEGYTF.